The present TCR beta chain was sequenced within a study of blood T cell repertoires in COVID-19. Study background: The study drew acute and convalescent COVID-19 samples from the United States, Italy and Spain. In each case, the material was cDNA or gDNA derived from T cells, B-cell-depleted T cells, or PBMCs.

This CDR3 is built from 13 residues. V was pared by 8 bases and J by 3 bases, with 14 bases between. Germline CDR1 MNHEY, CDR2 SMNVEV (reference sequence). Sequencing used immunoSEQ multiplex PCR; TCRdb keeps in-frame clones, though not all of them. This table has approximately 80,000 clones, around 80% appearing once. The source material was peripheral blood. The chain combines TRBV27 with TRBJ2-7; D perhaps matches TRBD2 (6 bases). The source of this sequence is a man between 60 and 70 years old with acute or convalescent COVID-19. The CDR3 is CASGYGGGYEQYF. In nucleotides, the CDR3 is TGTGCCAGCGGTTACGGGGGAGGCTACGAGCAGTACTTC.